This T cell receptor (beta chain) appears in the sequencing data of a study of cytomegalovirus exposure and HLA in healthy donors. General study results and limits: Among TCR sequences, most were rare, though some public TCRs appeared in many donors.

CDR3 length equals 17 residues. With 4 bases removed from V and 3 bases from J, the gap between germline ends came to 19 bases. Germline values: CDR1 SQVTM, CDR2 ANQGSEA. Assay: immunoSEQ multiplex PCR; the TCRdb copy retains only in-frame clones and omits some. Counted here are 110,000 to 150,000 clones, around 93% occurring once; the ten biggest clones make up approximately 1.8%. For this clone: Its specificity is not known.

The chain recombines TRBV29-1 with TRBJ2-6; tentatively, D is TRBD2 (7 bases). This sequence originates from a man aged 18 to 29 in good health and CMV-seropositive. Sequencing was done on a sample of PBMCs. Here the CDR3 reads CSVVERGRGFGANVLTF. The CDR3 DNA is TGCAGCGTTGTTGAACGGGGGCGGGGGTTTGGGGCCAACGTCCTGACTTTC. Combining the CDR3 with reference TRBV29-1 and TRBJ2-6 gives the whole variable domain SAVISQKPSRDICQRGTSLTIQCQVDSQVTMMFWYRQQPGQSLTLIATANQGSEATYESGFVIDKFPISRPNLTFSTLTVSNMSPEDSSIYLCSVVERGRGFGANVLTFGAGSRLTVL.